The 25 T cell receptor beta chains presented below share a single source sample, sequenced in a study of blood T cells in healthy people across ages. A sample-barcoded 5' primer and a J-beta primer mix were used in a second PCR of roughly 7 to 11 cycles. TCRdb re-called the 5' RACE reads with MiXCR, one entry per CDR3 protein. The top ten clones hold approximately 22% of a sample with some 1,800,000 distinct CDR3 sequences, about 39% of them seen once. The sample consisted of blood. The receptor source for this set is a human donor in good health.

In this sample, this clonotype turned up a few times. CDR3 protein: CASSLVDGANVLTF. CDR3 sequence (DNA): TGTGCCAGCAGCTTAGTCGACGGGGCCAACGTCCTGACTTTC. The chain recombines TRBV7-9 with TRBJ2-6; D gene ambiguous. This CDR3 is built from 14 residues. The germline gives CDR1 SEHNR, CDR2 FQNEAQ (reference sequence). V shed 1 base and J shed 4 bases, with 5 bases lying between them.

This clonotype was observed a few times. CDR3: CAITAGDWINNEQFF. The CDR3 DNA follows: TGTGCCATCACCGCCGGAGACTGGATTAACAATGAGCAGTTCTTC. The V and J genes are TRBV10-3 and TRBJ2-1; unclear D gene. The V end lost 7 bases, the J end lost 5 bases, and 18 bases lay between the germline ends. Germline CDR1 reads ENHRY; CDR2 reads SYGVKD. This CDR3 has 15 amino acids.

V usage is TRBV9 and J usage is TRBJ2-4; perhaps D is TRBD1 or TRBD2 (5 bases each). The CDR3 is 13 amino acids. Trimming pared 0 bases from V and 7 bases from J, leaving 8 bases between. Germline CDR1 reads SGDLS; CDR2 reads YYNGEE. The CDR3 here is CASSVGGPNIQYF. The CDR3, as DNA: TGTGCCAGCAGCGTAGGGGGACCGAACATTCAGTACTTC.

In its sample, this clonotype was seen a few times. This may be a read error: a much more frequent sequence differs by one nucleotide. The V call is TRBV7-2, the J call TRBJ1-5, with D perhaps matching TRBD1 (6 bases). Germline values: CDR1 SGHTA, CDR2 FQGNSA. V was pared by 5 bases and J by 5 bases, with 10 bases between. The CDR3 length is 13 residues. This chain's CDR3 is CASSINRDQPQHF. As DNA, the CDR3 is TGTGCCAGCAGCATTAACAGGGATCAGCCCCAGCATTTT.

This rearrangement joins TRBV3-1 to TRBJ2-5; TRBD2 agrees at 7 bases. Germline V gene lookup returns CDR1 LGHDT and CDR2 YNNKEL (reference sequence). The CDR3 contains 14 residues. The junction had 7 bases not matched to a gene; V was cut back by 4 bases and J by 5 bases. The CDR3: CASSPGLHSETQYF. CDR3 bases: TGTGCCAGCAGCCCGGGACTACATAGCGAGACCCAGTACTTC.

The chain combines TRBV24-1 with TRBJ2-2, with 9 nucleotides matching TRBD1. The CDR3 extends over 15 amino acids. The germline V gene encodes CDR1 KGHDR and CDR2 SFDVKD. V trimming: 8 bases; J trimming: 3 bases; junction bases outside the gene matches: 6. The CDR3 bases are TGTGCCACCACTAGACAGGGGGAAGACACCGGGGAGCTGTTTTTT. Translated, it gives CATTRQGEDTGELFF.

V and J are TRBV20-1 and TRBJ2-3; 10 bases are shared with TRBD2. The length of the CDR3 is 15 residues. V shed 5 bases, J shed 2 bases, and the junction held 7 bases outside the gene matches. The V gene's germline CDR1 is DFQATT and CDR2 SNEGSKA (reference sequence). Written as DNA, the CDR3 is TGCAGTGCTGCTCGGACTAGCGGAAACACAGATACGCAGTATTTT. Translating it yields CSAARTSGNTDTQYF.

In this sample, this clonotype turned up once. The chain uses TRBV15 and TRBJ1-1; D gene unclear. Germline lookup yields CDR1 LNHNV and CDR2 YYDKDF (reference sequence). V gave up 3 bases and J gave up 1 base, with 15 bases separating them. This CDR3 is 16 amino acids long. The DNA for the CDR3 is TGTGCCACCAGCAGTCCCGCTTTGGAGAGGAACACTGAAGCTTTCTTT. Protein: CATSSPALERNTEAFF.

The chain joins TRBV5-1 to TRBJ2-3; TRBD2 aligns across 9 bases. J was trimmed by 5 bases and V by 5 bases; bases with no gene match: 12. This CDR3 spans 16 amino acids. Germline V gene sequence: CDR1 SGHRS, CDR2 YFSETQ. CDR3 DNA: TGCGCCAGCAGAGAGGGGCGGGGGGGCATTGGAGATACGCAGTATTTT. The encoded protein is CASREGRGGIGDTQYF.

The CDR3 reads CAISESQGKGYTF. The CDR3 nucleotides read TGTGCCATCAGTGAGTCACAGGGGAAAGGCTACACCTTC. The chain carries TRBV10-3 and TRBJ1-2; 7 nucleotides agree with TRBD1. The CDR3 length is 13 residues. Germline CDR1 ENHRY, CDR2 SYGVKD. Unmatched junction bases numbered 3, after V lost 0 bases and J lost 8 bases.

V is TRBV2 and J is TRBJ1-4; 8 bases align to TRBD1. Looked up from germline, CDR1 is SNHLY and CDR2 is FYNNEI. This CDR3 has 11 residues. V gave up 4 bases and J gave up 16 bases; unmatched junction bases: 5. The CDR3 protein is CASSGTGNQFF. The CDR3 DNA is TGTGCCAGCAGTGGGACAGGGAACCAGTTTTTT.

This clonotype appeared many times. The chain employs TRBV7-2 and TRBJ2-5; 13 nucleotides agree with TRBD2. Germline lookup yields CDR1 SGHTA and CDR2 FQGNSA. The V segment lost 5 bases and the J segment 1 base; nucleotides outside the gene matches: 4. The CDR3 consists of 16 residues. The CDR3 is CASSPGTSGAQETQYF. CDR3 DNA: TGTGCCAGCAGCCCCGGGACTAGCGGGGCCCAAGAGACCCAGTACTTC.

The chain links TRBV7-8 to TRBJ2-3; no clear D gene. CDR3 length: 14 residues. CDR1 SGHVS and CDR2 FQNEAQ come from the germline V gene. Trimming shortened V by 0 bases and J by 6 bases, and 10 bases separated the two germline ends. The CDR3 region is CASSLAHAEDTQYF. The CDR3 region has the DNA TGTGCCAGCAGCTTAGCCCACGCTGAGGATACGCAGTATTTT.

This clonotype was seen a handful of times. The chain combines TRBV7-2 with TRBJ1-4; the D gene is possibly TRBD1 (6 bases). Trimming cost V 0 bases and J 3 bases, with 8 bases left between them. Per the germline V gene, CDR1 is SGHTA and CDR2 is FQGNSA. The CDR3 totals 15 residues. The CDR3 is CASSLAPGANEKLFF. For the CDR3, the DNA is TGTGCCAGCAGCTTAGCGCCAGGGGCTAATGAAAAACTGTTTTTT.

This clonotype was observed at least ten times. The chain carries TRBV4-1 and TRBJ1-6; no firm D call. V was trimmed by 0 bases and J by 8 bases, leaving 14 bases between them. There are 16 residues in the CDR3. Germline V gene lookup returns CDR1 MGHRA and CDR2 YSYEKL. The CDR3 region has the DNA TGCGCCAGCAGCCAAGATCAAGGAAATACCTATTCACCCCTCCACTTT. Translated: CASSQDQGNTYSPLHF.

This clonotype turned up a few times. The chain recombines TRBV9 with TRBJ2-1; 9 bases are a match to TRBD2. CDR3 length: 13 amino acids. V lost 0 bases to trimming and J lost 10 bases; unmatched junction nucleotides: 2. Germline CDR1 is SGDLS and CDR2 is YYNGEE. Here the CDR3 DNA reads TGTGCCAGCAGCGTAGTGGGACTAGCAGAGCAGTTCTTC. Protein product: CASSVVGLAEQFF.

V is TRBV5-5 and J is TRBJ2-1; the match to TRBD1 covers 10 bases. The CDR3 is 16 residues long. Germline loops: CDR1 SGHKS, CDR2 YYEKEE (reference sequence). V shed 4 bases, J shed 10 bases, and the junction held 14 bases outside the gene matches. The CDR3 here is CASSGPLGQGIYEQFF. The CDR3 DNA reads TGTGCCAGCAGCGGACCCCTGGGACAGGGGATCTACGAGCAGTTCTTC.

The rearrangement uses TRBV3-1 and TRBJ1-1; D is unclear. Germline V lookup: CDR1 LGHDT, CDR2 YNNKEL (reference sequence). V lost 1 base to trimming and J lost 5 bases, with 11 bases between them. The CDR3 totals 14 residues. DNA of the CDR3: TGTGCCAGCAGCCAAGGGAGGAAGGTGACTGAAGCTTTCTTT. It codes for CASSQGRKVTEAFF.

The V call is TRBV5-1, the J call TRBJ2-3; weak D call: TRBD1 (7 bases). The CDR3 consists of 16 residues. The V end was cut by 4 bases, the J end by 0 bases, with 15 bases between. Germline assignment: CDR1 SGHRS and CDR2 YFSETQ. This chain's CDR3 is CASSHGGGASTDTQYF. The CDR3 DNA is TGCGCCAGCAGCCACGGAGGGGGCGCTAGCACAGATACGCAGTATTTT. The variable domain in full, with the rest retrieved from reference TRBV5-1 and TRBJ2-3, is KAGVTQTPRYLIKTRGQQVTLSCSPISGHRSVSWYQQTPGQGLQFLFEYFSETQRNKGNFPGRFSGRQFSNSRSEMNVSTLELGDSALYLCASSHGGGASTDTQYFGPGTRLTVL.

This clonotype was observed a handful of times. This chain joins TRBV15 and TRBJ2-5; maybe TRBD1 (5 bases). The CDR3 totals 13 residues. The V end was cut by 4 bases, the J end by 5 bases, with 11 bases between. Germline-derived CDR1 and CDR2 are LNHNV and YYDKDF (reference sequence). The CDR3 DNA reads TGTGCCACCAGCATAAGGGGCCGGGAGACCCAGTACTTC. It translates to CATSIRGRETQYF.

The CDR3 protein is CASKSYRGTMAFF. The CDR3 DNA is TGTGCCAGCAAATCCTACAGGGGTACGATGGCTTTCTTT. V is TRBV11-2 and J is TRBJ1-1; 7 nucleotides line up with TRBD1. The CDR3 runs 13 residues. Germline V gene lookup returns CDR1 SGHAT and CDR2 FQNNGV. The V gene end was trimmed by 7 bases and the J gene end by 11 bases; junction bases not matched to a gene: 13.

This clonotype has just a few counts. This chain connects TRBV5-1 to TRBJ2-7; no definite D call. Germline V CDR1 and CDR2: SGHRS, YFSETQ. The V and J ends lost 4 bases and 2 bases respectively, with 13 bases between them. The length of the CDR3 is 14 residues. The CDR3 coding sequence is TGCGCCAGCAGCCCTGACCGATTCGCCTACGAGCAGTACTTC. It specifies CASSPDRFAYEQYF.

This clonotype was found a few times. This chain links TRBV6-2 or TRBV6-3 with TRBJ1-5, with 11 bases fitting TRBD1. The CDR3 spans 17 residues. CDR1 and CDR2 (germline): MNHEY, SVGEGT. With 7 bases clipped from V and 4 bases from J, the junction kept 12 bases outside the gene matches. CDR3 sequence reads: CASTTSRTGGKNQPQHF. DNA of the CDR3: TGTGCCAGCACCACCTCTCGGACAGGGGGCAAGAATCAGCCCCAGCATTTT.

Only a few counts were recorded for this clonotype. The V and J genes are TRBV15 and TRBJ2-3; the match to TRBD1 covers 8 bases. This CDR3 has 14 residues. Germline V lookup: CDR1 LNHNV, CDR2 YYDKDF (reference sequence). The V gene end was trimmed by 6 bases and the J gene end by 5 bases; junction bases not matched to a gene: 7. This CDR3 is CATRPRTGKDTQYF. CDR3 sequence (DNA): TGTGCCACCAGACCAAGGACAGGGAAAGATACGCAGTATTTT.

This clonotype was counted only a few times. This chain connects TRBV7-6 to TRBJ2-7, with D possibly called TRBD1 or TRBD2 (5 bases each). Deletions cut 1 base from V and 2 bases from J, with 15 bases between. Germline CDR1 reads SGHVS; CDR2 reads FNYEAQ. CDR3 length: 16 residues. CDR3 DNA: TGTGCCAGCAGCTTAGTGTTTCAGGGACGGCCCTACGAGCAGTACTTC. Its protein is CASSLVFQGRPYEQYF. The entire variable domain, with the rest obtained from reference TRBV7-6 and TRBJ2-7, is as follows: GAGVSQSPRYKVTKRGQDVALRCDPISGHVSLYWYRQALGQGPEFLTYFNYEAQQDKSGLPNDRFSAERPEGSISTLTIQRTEQRDSAMYRCASSLVFQGRPYEQYFGPGTRLTVT.